The next 17 T cell receptor beta chains were all read from a single sample in a study of breast tumors, draining lymph nodes, adjacent tissues. TCRdb called the multiplex PCR reads again in MiXCR, with one record for every CDR3 protein. The repertoire has about 230,000 distinct CDR3 sequences, 32% of them found once; the top ten carry more than 1.3%. Breast cancer patients provided tissue from their axillary draining lymph nodes. The sequenced sample consisted of axillary lymph node tissue. Source of these receptors: a female donor with breast cancer. Some clones in this sample may be carry-over from other donors' samples.

This clonotype was seen once. It may be a read error: a sequence one base away is much more abundant. Written as DNA, the CDR3 is TGTGCCAGCAGTTTATTGGGACTTTCCAATGAGCAGGTCTTC. It is translated as CASSLLGLSNEQVF. The V and J genes are TRBV27 and TRBJ2-1; tentative D call: TRBD2 (6 bases). This CDR3 spans 14 amino acids. The V gene's germline CDR1 is MNHEY and CDR2 SMNVEV (reference sequence).

Concerning this clonotype itself: This may be a read error: a much more frequent sequence differs by one nucleotide. The chain is built from TRBV6-1 and TRBJ2-1; TRBD1 agrees at 8 bases. The CDR3 length is 15 residues. The germline V gene encodes CDR1 MNHNS and CDR2 SASEGT. The trim removed 5 bases at V and 6 bases at J, leaving 9 bases unmatched. The CDR3 DNA reads TGTGCCAGCAGTCAAGGACAGGGTGGATTCAATGAGCAGTTCTTC. Its translation: CASSQGQGGFNEQFF.

Note on this clonotype: A read error may be the cause here, since a much bigger clone is one base away. This sequence joins TRBV6-6 and TRBJ2-1, with unresolved D. Germline V gives CDR1 MNHNY, CDR2 SVGAGI (reference sequence). The CDR3 runs to 14 residues. The CDR3 nucleotides are TGTGCCGGCAGTAACCCGCCGGGCACAAATGAGCAGTTCTTC. Encoded protein: CAGSNPPGTNEQFF.

In its sample, this clonotype was seen many times. V usage is TRBV20-1 and J usage is TRBJ2-1, with D maybe TRBD2 (6 bases). Looked up from germline, CDR1 is DFQATT and CDR2 is SNEGSKA (reference sequence). The germline V and J ends were trimmed by 0 bases and 8 bases, with 8 bases remaining between them. CDR3 size: 12 residues. In DNA, the CDR3 is TGCAGTGCTAGAGATTGGGGGGATGAGCAGTTCTTC. It codes for CSARDWGDEQFF.

This clonotype was detected a few times. A much bigger clone sits one base away, suggesting this may be a read error. The chain couples TRBV20-1 to TRBJ2-5; 11 nucleotides align to TRBD2. Germline CDR1 is DFQATT and CDR2 is SNEGSKA (reference sequence). This CDR3 is 14 amino acids long. CDR3 in DNA: TGCAGTGCTTTGACTAGCGGGGACCAAGCGACCCAGTACTTC. Translating it yields CSALTSGDQATQYF.

This clonotype was recorded only once. It is likely a read error, because the conserved phenylalanine at the end of the CDR3 is missing. In DNA, the CDR3 is TGTGCCAGCAGCCCCGGCGGCCGGTCCTACGAGCAGTACCTC. This codes for CASSPGGRSYEQYL. The chain combines TRBV7-2 with TRBJ2-7; D remains ambiguous. V lost 5 bases to trimming and J lost 1 base, with 12 bases between them. The germline V gene has CDR1 SGHTA and CDR2 FQGNSA. CDR3 length equals 14 residues.

The chain carries TRBV20-1 and TRBJ2-7; 11 nucleotides line up with TRBD2. V was pared by 5 bases and J by 5 bases, with 5 bases of the junction left unmatched. The CDR3 runs to 13 residues. Germline loops: CDR1 DFQATT, CDR2 SNEGSKA (reference sequence). CDR3 DNA sequence: TGCAGTGCTGGAGGACTAGCGGGTCACGAGCAGTACTTC. Translated, it gives CSAGGLAGHEQYF.

V and J are TRBV30 and TRBJ1-6; the D is unclear. The CDR3 is made up of 11 amino acids. The V end was cut by 2 bases, the J end by 14 bases, with 10 bases between. Germline CDR1 is GTSNPN and CDR2 is SVGIG (reference sequence). The CDR3, as DNA: TGTGCCTGGAGTCGGGGAGGGTCCCTCCACTTT. Amino acids: CAWSRGGSLHF. The full variable domain, its missing parts supplied by reference TRBV30 and TRBJ1-6, is SQTIHQWPATLVQPVGSPLSLECTVEGTSNPNLYWYRQAAGRGLQLLFYSVGIGQISSEVPQNLSASRPQDRQFILSSKKLLLSDSGFYLCAWSRGGSLHFGNGTRLTVT.

This clonotype came up many times. The J gene is TRBJ2-2, the V gene TRBV20-1, with TRBD2 identical over 10 bases. The CDR3 loop spans 15 amino acids. CDR1 and CDR2 from the germline V gene are DFQATT and SNEGSKA (reference sequence). After removal of 3 bases from V and 8 bases from J, the junction contained 9 bases not matched to a gene. CDR3 residues: CSARPSGRALGELFF. The CDR3 DNA reads TGCAGTGCTAGGCCGAGCGGGAGGGCCTTAGGGGAGCTGTTTTTT.

This clonotype was counted many times. The genes are TRBV6-2 or TRBV6-3 and TRBJ2-2, with TRBD2 matching 9 bases. J lost 6 bases, V lost 5 bases, and 10 bases had no gene match. In germline, CDR1 is MNHEY, CDR2 SVGEGT. The CDR3 covers 16 residues. CDR3 nucleotide sequence: TGTGCCAGCAGTCAAATAGCGGGAGTCTTGGCCGGGGAGCTGTTTTTT. Amino acid sequence: CASSQIAGVLAGELFF.

The chain uses TRBV6-6 and TRBJ2-5; D might be TRBD1 (6 bases). With 5 bases removed from V and 7 bases from J, the gap between germline ends came to 20 bases. The length of the CDR3 is 15 residues. Per germline, CDR1 MNHNY and CDR2 SVGAGI (reference sequence). CDR3 protein: CASSLQWSGEGTQYF. Here the CDR3 DNA reads TGTGCCAGCAGTCTACAGTGGTCAGGGGAAGGGACCCAGTACTTC.

Of note for this clonotype: A much bigger clone sits one base away, suggesting this may be a read error. The V call is TRBV3-1, the J call TRBJ2-1; a possible D gene is TRBD2 (6 bases). The CDR3 has 15 amino acids. Germline V CDR1 and CDR2: LGHDT, YNNKEL (reference sequence). V was pared by 4 bases and J by 6 bases, with 16 bases between. CDR3 protein: CASSREGTRINEQFF. The DNA of the CDR3 is TGTGCCAGCAGCCGAGAAGGGACTCGGATCAATGAGCAGTTCTTC.

This clonotype was counted ten times or more. A junction boundary mismatches the germline segment, possibly from a read error. The chain couples TRBV20-1 to TRBJ2-1; D is undetermined. Germline CDR1 is DFQATT and CDR2 is SNEGSKA (reference sequence). The CDR3 is 12 amino acids. CDR3 bases: TGCAGTGCTAGGCTAACAGACAATGAGCCGTTCTTC. It translates to CSARLTDNEPFF.

This sequence joins TRBV20-1 and TRBJ1-5; 7 nucleotides line up with TRBD1. The junction had 14 bases not matched to a gene; V was cut back by 6 bases and J by 6 bases. Germline assignment: CDR1 DFQATT and CDR2 SNEGSKA (reference sequence). The CDR3 has 15 residues. For the CDR3, the DNA is TGCAGTGCAACCGACAGGGCGCGGGGCACTCAGCCCCAGCATTTT. This encodes CSATDRARGTQPQHF.

The chain joins TRBV7-3 to TRBJ1-5; no clear D gene. This CDR3 is 14 amino acids long. Trimming left V 4 bases short and J 0 bases short, with 7 bases between. Germline CDR1 and CDR2: SGHTA and FQGTGA. As DNA, the CDR3 is TGTGCCAGCAGCTCTCGGACTAGCAATCAGCCCCAGCATTTT. Translation: CASSSRTSNQPQHF.

The chain joins TRBV6-5 to TRBJ1-6; D is undetermined. The germline V gene encodes CDR1 MNHEY and CDR2 SVGAGI. V was clipped by 2 bases and J by 8 bases, with 7 bases between them. The CDR3 consists of 13 residues. CDR3 sequence: CASSYSSYSPLHF. DNA of the CDR3: TGTGCCAGCAGTTACAGTTCGTATTCACCCCTCCACTTT.

J is TRBJ2-7 and V is TRBV14; 8 bases are a match to TRBD2. CDR1 is SGHDN, CDR2 FVKESK, per germline. V lost 4 bases and J lost 3; bases outside the gene matches: 5. The CDR3 contains 14 residues. The CDR3 sequence is CASSRGTRIYEQYF. CDR3 in DNA: TGTGCCAGCAGCCGAGGGACTAGAATCTACGAGCAGTACTTC.